This TCR beta chain was observed in a study of shared clonotypes between healthy human individuals. It was at deep level that the assay was run. Produced via immunoSEQ multiplex PCR; TCRdb's table is partial and in-frame only. The table lists 400,000 to 500,000 clones, roughly 78% of them singletons. The CDR3 extends over 15 amino acids. The V gene's germline CDR1 is ENHRY and CDR2 SYGVKD. Sequencing was performed on PBMCs. The V call is TRBV10-3, the J call TRBJ2-5; 13 bases align to TRBD2. The J call may be faulty, since TRBJ2-7 better matches the DNA end. The TCR originated in a woman aged 40-49 years in good health. Some clones in this sample may be carry-over from other donors' samples. The CDR3: CAIRGTSGKPYEQYF. The CDR3 DNA follows: TGTGCCATCAGGGGGACTAGCGGGAAGCCCTACGAGCAGTACTTC.